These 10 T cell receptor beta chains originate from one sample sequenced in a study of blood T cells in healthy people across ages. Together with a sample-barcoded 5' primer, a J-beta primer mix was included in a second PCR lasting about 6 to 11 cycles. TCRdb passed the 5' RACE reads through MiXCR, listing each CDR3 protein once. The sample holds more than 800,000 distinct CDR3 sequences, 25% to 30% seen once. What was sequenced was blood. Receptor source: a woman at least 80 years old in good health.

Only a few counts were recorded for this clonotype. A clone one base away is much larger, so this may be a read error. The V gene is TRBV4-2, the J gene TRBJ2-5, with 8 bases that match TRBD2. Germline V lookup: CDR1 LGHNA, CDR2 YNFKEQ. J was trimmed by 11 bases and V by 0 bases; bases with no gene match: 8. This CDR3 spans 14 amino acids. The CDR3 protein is CASSQEWAGGEQYF. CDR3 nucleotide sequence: TGTGCCAGCAGCCAAGAGTGGGCGGGGGGTGAGCAGTACTTC.

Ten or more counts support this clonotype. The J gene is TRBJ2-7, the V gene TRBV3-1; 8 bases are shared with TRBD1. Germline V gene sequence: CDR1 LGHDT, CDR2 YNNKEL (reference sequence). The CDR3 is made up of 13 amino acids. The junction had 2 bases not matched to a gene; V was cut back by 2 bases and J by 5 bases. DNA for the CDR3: TGTGCCAGCAGCCAAAACAGGGGGAACGAGCAGTACTTC. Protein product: CASSQNRGNEQYF.

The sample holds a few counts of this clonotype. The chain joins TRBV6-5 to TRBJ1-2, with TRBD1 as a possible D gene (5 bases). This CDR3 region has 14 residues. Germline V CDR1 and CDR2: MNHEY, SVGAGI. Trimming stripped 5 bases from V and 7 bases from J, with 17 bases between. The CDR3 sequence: CASSPMGGAAGYTF. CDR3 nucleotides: TGTGCCAGCAGTCCGATGGGCGGGGCTGCTGGCTACACCTTC.

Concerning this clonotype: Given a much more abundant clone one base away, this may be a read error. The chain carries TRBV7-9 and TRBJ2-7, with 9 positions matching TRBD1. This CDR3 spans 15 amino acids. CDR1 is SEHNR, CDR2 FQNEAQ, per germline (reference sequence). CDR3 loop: CASSPQGALVYEQDF. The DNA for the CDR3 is TGTGCCAGCAGCCCACAGGGGGCTCTTGTCTACGAGCAGGACTTC.

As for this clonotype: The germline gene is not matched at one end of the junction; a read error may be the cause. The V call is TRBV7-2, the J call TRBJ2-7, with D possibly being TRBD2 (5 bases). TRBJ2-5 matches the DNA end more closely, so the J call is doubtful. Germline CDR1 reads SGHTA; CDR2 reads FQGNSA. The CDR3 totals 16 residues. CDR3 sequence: CASSQSTAAAQGTQYF. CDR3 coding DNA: TGTGCCAGCAGCCAGAGTACGGCAGCGGCCCAAGGGACCCAGTACTTC.

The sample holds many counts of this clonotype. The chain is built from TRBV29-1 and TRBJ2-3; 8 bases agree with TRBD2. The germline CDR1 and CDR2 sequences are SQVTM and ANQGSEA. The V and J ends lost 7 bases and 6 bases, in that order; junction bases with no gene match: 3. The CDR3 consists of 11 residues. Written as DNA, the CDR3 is TGCAGCGCGGGGGGGTCTGATACGCAGTATTTT. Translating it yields CSAGGSDTQYF.

Here the CDR3 reads CASSLGIEEETQYF. CDR3 DNA sequence: TGTGCCAGCAGCTTGGGAATAGAGGAAGAGACCCAGTACTTC. The V call is TRBV5-4, the J call TRBJ2-7, with D unresolved. The J call may be wrong; the DNA end is better matched by TRBJ2-5. Germline values: CDR1 SGHNT, CDR2 YYREEE (reference sequence). The CDR3 has 14 residues.

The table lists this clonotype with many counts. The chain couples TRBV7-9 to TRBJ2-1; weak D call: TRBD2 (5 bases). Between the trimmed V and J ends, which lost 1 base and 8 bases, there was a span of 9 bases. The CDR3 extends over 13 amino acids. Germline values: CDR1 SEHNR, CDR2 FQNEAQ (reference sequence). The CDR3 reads CASSLGRRDEQFF. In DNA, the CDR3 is TGTGCCAGCAGCTTAGGGAGGCGGGATGAGCAGTTCTTC.

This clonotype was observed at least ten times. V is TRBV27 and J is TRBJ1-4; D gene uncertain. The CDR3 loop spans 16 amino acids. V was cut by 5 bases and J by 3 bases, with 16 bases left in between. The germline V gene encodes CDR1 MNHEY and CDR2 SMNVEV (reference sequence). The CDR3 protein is CASSPIKNTANEKLFF. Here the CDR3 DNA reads TGTGCCAGCAGTCCAATAAAGAACACCGCTAATGAAAAACTGTTTTTT.

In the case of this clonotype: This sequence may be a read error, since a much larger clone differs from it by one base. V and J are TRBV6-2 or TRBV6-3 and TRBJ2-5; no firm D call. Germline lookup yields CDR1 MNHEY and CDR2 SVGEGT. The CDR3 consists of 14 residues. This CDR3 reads CVSSLYGAQETQYF. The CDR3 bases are TGTGTCAGCAGTCTCTACGGAGCCCAAGAGACCCAGTACTTC.